This TCR beta chain was profiled in a study of cytomegalovirus exposure and HLA in healthy donors. The CDR3 spans 17 residues. The ends lost 2 bases at V and 2 bases at J; junction bases unmatched: 9. Germline CDR1 and CDR2: PRHDT and FYEKMQ (reference sequence). In the PCR, 60 Vbeta and 13 Jbeta primers were used. Method: immunoSEQ multiplex PCR; TCRdb's copy keeps in-frame clones and lacks some. This table holds approximately 100,000 clones, about 79% found once. The TCR sequence derives from a female donor in good health and CMV-seropositive. This sequence joins TRBV13 and TRBJ2-3, with 8 bases lining up with TRBD1. Sequencing was performed on PBMCs. In DNA, the CDR3 is TGTGCCAGCAGCTTACTTCCCACAGGGGGTGTCACAGATACGCAGTATTTT. The encoded protein is CASSLLPTGGVTDTQYF.